One sample yielded the 7 T cell receptor beta chains listed below, sequenced in a study of OX40 agonist ivuxolimab in advanced cancers. Library creation used the immunoSEQ multiplex PCR assay. Imported from immuneACCESS, the table was reduced by TCRdb to in-frame sequences with V and J called. These copies leave out some clones; in studies compared against another copy, an unresolved V gene accounts for under half, and the cause of the remainder is not known. Counted in this sample were tens of thousands of clones; around nine tenths of them appeared once. The leading ten clones occupy about 6.5% of the sample. The sequencing used CD4+ or CD8+ T cells sorted from blood, collected in a trial of the OX40 agonist ivuxolimab. Receptors were obtained from an adult with an advanced solid tumor such as melanoma, head and neck, liver or kidney cancer.

This rearrangement joins TRBV7-9 to TRBJ2-5, with a weak D call TRBD2 (5 bases). The CDR3 covers 14 residues. V lost 3 bases and J lost 1, with 9 bases in between. CDR1 is SEHNR, CDR2 FQNEAQ, per germline (reference sequence). The CDR3 DNA is TGTGCCAGCAGCTTCCCAGGACTCCAAGAGACCCAGTACTTC. Translation: CASSFPGLQETQYF. The full variable domain, its missing parts supplied by reference TRBV7-9 and TRBJ2-5, is DTGVSQNPRHKITKRGQNVTFRCDPISEHNRLYWYRQTLGQGPEFLTYFQNEAQLEKSRLLSDRFSAERPKGSFSTLEIQRTEQGDSAMYLCASSFPGLQETQYFGPGTRLLVL.

This clone has a handful of counts. The CDR3: CASSLEGGWETQYF. In DNA, the CDR3 is TGCGCCAGCAGCTTGGAGGGGGGTTGGGAGACCCAGTACTTC. This rearrangement joins TRBV5-1 to TRBJ2-5; D is possibly TRBD1 or TRBD2 (6 bases each). Germline V gene sequence: CDR1 SGHRS, CDR2 YFSETQ. This CDR3 spans 14 amino acids. Trimming left V 0 bases short and J 5 bases short, with 11 bases between. Looking up the rest from reference TRBV5-1 and TRBJ2-5 gives the full variable domain: KAGVTQTPRYLIKTRGQQVTLSCSPISGHRSVSWYQQTPGQGLQFLFEYFSETQRNKGNFPGRFSGRQFSNSRSEMNVSTLELGDSALYLCASSLEGGWETQYFGPGTRLLVL.

This sequence joins TRBV7-6 and TRBJ2-7; TRBD1 is a possible D gene (5 bases). Trimming stripped 5 bases from V and 4 bases from J, with 12 bases between. The germline gives CDR1 SGHVS, CDR2 FNYEAQ. The CDR3 is made up of 13 amino acids. DNA for the CDR3: TGTGCCAGCAGCCCCACCCAGGGTTACGAGCAGTACTTC. Protein product: CASSPTQGYEQYF.

A single count supports this clone. The chain combines TRBV29-1 with TRBJ2-3; TRBD2 aligns across 10 bases. V gave up 5 bases and J gave up 4 bases; unmatched junction bases: 15. This CDR3 comprises 17 residues. Germline V gene data show CDR1 as SQVTM and CDR2 as ANQGSEA. The CDR3 coding sequence is TGCAGCGTTCGGGGTTATCTAGCGGGAGCGGAGGCAGATACGCAGTATTTT. Translation: CSVRGYLAGAEADTQYF.

The chain links TRBV28 to TRBJ1-3; perhaps TRBD1 as D (5 bases). The CDR3 extends over 14 amino acids. With 6 bases removed from V and 1 base from J, the gap between germline ends came to 10 bases. Germline V gene lookup returns CDR1 MDHEN and CDR2 SYDVKM. The CDR3 DNA follows: TGTGCCAGCAGCCCCGGGACTTCTGGAAACACCATATATTTT. It translates to CASSPGTSGNTIYF.

CDR3 nucleotides: TGTGCTAGTGGTTTGGGTAGTTTAGTCGGTGAGCAGTTCTTC. Protein sequence: CASGLGSLVGEQFF. This chain joins TRBV12-5 and TRBJ2-1; D call uncertain. The V gene's germline CDR1 is LGHNT and CDR2 FRNRAP. Trimming left V 1 base short and J 9 bases short, with 13 bases between. The CDR3 totals 14 residues. Complete variable domain (other parts from reference TRBV12-5 and TRBJ2-1): DARVTQTPRHKVTEMGQEVTMRCQPILGHNTVFWYRQTMMQGLELLAYFRNRAPLDDSGMPKDRFSAEMPDATLATLKIQPSEPRDSAVYFCASGLGSLVGEQFFGPGTRLTVL.

Here the CDR3 reads CASSKDNTAYTEAFF. The CDR3 nucleotides are TGTGCCAGCAGCAAAGACAACACGGCCTACACTGAAGCTTTCTTT. This sequence joins TRBV21-1 and TRBJ1-1. TRBV21-1 is annotated as a pseudogene. The CDR3 totals 15 residues.